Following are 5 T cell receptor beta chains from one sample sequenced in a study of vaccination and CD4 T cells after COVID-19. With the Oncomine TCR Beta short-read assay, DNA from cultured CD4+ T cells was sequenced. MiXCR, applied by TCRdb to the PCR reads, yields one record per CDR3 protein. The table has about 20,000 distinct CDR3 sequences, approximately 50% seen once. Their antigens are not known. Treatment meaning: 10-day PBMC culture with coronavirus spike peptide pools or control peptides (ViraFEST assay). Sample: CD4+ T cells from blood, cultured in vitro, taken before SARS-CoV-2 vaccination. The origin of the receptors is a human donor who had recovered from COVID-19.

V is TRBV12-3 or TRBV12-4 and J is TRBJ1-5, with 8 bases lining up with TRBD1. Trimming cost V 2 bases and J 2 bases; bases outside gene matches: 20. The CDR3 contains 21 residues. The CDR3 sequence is CASSLYVLGQESIRRNQPQHF. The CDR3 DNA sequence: TGTGCCAGCAGTTTATACGTGTTGGGACAGGAATCAATACGACGCAATCAGCCCCAGCATTTT.

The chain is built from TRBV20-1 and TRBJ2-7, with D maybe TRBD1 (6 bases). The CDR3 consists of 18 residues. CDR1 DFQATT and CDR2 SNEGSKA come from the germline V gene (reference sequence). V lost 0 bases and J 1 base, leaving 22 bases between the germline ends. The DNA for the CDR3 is TGCAGTGCTAGAGATCAGCTTTGGGGGAATACAGGGTCCTACGAGCAGTACTTC. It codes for CSARDQLWGNTGSYEQYF.

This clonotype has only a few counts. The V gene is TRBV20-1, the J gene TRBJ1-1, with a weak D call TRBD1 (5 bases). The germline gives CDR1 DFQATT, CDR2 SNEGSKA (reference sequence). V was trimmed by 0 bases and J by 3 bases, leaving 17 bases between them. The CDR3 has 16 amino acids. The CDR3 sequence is CSARDLYGGSDTEAFF. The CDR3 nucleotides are TGCAGTGCTAGAGATCTCTATGGGGGTTCCGACACTGAAGCTTTCTTT.

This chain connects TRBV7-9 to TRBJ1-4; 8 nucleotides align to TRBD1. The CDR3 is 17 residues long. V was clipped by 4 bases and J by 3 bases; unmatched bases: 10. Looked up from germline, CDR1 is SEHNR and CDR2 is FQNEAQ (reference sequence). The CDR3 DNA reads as TGTGCCAGCAGCTCCGGCCCCGGACAGGGACCTAATGAAAAACTGTTTTTT. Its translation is CASSSGPGQGPNEKLFF. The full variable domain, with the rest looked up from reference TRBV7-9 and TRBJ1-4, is DTGVSQNPRHKITKRGQNVTFRCDPISEHNRLYWYRQTLGQGPEFLTYFQNEAQLEKSRLLSDRFSAERPKGSFSTLEIQRTEQGDSAMYLCASSSGPGQGPNEKLFFGSGTQLSVL.

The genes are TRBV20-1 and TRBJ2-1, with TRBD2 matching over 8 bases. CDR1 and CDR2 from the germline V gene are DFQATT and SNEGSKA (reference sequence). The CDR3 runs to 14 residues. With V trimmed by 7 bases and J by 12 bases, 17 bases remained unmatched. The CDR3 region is CSVTLGGGRWAQFF. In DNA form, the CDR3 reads TGCAGTGTAACGCTCGGGGGCGGGAGGTGGGCGCAGTTCTTC.